Reported below is one TCR beta chain. Its specificity is not known. This CDR3 is built from 16 residues. CDR1 is MNHEY, CDR2 SVGAGI, per germline. Trimming pared 0 bases from V and 3 bases from J, leaving 14 bases between. This sample stems from a study of blood T cells in healthy people across ages. Overall study results and limits: Estimates based on one million T cells were treated as lower bounds. The percentage of naive T cells correlated strongly with TCR beta diversity. Age advanced and TCR beta diversity per million T cells fell, roughly linearly.

The use of a sample-barcoded 5' primer and a J-beta primer mix characterized a second PCR of roughly 6 to 11 cycles. TCRdb reprocessed the 5' RACE reads via MiXCR and lists one record per CDR3 protein. The table has 1.5 million to 2 million distinct CDR3 sequences, 30% to 40% seen once. The chain is built from TRBV6-5 and TRBJ1-2; D remains ambiguous. Material for sequencing was blood. This clonotype was sampled from a human donor in good health. The CDR3 is CASSYSGEGSYYGYTF. The DNA for the CDR3 is TGTGCCAGCAGTTACTCCGGGGAAGGGTCTTACTATGGCTACACCTTC.